This T cell receptor beta chain was recovered during a study of cytomegalovirus exposure and HLA in healthy donors. PCR used 60 Vbeta primers and 13 Jbeta primers. Here immunoSEQ multiplex PCR was the method, and the copy in TCRdb shows in-frame clones only, minus some. The sample contains roughly 240,000 clones, about 85% of which appear only once. The V gene's germline CDR1 is SGHVS and CDR2 FQNEAQ. CDR3 length: 16 residues. Germline trimming cut 5 bases from V and 5 bases from J; bases unmatched to any gene: 11. The TCR sequence derives from a girl aged 2-10 years in good health and CMV-seronegative. The V gene is TRBV7-8, the J gene TRBJ2-7, with 11 bases aligning to TRBD2. Sequences were obtained from PBMCs. The CDR3 sequence is CASSPALSGGAHEQYF. CDR3 coding DNA: TGTGCCAGCAGCCCAGCCCTTAGCGGGGGGGCGCACGAGCAGTACTTC.